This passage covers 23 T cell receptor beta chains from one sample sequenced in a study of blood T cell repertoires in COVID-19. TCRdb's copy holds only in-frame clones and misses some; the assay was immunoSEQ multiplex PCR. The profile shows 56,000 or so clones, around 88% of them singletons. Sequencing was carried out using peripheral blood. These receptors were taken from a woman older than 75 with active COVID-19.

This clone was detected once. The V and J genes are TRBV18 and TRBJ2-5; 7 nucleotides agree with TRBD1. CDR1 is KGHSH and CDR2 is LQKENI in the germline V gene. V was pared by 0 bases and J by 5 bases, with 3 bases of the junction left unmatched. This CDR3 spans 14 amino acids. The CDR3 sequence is CASSPPSRGETQYF. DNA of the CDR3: TGTGCCAGCTCACCACCGTCCAGGGGGGAGACCCAGTACTTC. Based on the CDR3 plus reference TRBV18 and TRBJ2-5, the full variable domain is NAGVMQNPRHLVRRRGQEARLRCSPMKGHSHVYWYRQLPEEGLKFMVYLQKENIIDESGMPKERFSAEFPKEGPSILRIQQVVRGDSAAYFCASSPPSRGETQYFGPGTRLLVL.

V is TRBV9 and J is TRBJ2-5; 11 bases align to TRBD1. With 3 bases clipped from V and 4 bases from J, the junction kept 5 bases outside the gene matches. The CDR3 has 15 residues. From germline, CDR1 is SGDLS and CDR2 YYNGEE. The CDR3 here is CASSAGQGVGETQYF. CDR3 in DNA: TGTGCCAGCAGCGCGGGACAGGGGGTAGGAGAGACCCAGTACTTC.

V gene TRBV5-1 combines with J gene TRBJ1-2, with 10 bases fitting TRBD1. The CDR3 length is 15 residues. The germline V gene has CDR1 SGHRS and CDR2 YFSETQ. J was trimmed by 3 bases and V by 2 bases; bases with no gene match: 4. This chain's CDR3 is CASSFRQGADYGYTF. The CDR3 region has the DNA TGCGCCAGCAGCTTTAGACAGGGGGCGGACTATGGCTACACCTTC.

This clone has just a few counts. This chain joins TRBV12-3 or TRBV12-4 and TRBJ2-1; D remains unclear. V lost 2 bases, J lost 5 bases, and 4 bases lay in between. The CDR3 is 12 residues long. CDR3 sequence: CASSLRDNEQFF. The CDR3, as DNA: TGTGCCAGCAGTTTAAGAGACAATGAGCAGTTCTTC.

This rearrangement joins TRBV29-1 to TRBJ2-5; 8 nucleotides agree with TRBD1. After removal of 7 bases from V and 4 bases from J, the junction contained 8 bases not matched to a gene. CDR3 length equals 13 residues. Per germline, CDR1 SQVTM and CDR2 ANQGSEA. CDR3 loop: CSAAGGTGETQYF. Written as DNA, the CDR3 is TGCAGCGCCGCAGGGGGGACAGGAGAGACCCAGTACTTC.

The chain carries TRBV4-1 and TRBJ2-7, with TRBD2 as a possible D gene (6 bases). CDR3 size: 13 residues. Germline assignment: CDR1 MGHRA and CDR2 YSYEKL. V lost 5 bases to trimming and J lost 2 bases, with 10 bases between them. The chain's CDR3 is CASSIGSPYEQYF. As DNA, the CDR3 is TGCGCCAGCAGCATCGGGAGTCCCTACGAGCAGTACTTC.

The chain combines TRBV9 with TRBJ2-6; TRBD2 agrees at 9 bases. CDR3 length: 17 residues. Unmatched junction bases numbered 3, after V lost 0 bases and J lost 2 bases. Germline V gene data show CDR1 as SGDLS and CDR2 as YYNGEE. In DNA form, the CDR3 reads TGTGCCAGCAGCGTAGCGTCTAGCGGGGCTGGGGCCAACGTCCTGACTTTC. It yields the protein CASSVASSGAGANVLTF.

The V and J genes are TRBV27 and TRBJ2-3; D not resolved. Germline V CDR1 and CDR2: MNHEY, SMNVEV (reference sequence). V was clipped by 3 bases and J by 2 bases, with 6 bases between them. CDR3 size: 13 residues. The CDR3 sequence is CASSFQVTDTQYF. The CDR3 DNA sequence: TGTGCCAGCAGTTTTCAGGTCACAGATACGCAGTATTTT.

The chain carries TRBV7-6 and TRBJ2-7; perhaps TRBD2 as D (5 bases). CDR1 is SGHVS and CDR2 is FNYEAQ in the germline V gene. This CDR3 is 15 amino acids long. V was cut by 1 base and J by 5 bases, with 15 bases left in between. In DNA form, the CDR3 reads TGTGCCAGCAGCTTAGTGGGAACCGGGGTCCACGAGCAGTACTTC. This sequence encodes CASSLVGTGVHEQYF.

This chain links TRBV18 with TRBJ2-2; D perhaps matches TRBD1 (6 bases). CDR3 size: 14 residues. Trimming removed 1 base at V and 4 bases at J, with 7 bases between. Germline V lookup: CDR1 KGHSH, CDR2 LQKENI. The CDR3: CASSPLQGTGELFF. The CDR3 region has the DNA TGTGCCAGCTCACCACTACAGGGCACCGGGGAGCTGTTTTTT.

In DNA form, the CDR3 reads TGTGCCACCAGCAGATACCCTGTAAGCCCTGAAGCTTTCTTT. Its translation is CATSRYPVSPEAFF. This chain uses TRBV15 with TRBJ1-1; no definite D call. The germline V gene has CDR1 LNHNV and CDR2 YYDKDF (reference sequence). The CDR3 contains 14 residues. V lost 2 bases and J lost 6, with 13 bases in between.

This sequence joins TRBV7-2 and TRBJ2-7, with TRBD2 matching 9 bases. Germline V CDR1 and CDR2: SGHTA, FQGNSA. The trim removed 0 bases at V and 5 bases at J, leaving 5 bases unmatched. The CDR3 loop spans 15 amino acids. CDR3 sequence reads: CASSLAASGAHEQYF. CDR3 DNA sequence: TGTGCCAGCAGCTTAGCGGCTAGCGGGGCCCACGAGCAGTACTTC.

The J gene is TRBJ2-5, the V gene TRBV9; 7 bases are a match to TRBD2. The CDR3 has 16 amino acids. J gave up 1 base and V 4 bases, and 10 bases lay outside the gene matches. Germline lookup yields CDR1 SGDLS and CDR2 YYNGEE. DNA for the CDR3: TGTGCCAGCAGCCTCCCCCCAGGGACTATCCAAGAGACCCAGTACTTC. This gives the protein CASSLPPGTIQETQYF.

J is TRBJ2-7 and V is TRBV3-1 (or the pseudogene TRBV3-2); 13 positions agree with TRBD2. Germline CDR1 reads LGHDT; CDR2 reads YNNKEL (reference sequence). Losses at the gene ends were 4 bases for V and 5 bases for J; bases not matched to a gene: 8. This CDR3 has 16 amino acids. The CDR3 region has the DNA TGTGCCAGCAGCCTCAGGACTAGCGGGGGAGGAAACGAGCAGTACTTC. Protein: CASSLRTSGGGNEQYF.

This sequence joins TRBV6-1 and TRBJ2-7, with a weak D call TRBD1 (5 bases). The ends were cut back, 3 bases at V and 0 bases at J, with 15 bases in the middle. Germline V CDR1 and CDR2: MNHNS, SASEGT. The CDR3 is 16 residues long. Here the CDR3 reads CASSEEFRQTSYEQYF. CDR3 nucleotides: TGTGCCAGCAGTGAGGAGTTCCGACAGACCTCCTACGAGCAGTACTTC.

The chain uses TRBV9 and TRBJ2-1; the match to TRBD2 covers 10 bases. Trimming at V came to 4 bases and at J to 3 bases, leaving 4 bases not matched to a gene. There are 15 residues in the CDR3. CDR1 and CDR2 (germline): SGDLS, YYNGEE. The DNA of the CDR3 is TGTGCCAGCAGCAAGACTAGCGGGTTCTACAATGAGCAGTTCTTC. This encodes CASSKTSGFYNEQFF.

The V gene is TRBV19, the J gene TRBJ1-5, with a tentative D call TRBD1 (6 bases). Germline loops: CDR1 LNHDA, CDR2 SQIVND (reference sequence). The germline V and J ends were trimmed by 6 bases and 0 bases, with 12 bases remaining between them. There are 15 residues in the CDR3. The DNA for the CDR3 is TGTGCCAGTAGAGCAGGGGTTTTTAGCAATCAGCCCCAGCATTTT. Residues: CASRAGVFSNQPQHF.

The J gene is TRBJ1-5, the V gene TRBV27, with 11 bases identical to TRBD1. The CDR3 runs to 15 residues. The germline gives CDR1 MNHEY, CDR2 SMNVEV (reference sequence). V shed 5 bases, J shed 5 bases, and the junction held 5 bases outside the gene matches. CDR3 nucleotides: TGTGCCAGCAGTCACGGGACAGGGGGTGATCAGCCCCAGCATTTT. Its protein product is CASSHGTGGDQPQHF.

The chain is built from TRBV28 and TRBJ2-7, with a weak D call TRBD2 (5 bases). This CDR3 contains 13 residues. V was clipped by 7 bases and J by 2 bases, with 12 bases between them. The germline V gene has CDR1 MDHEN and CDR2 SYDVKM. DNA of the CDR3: TGTGCCAGCACGAATAGCGACCCCTACGAGCAGTACTTC. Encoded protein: CASTNSDPYEQYF. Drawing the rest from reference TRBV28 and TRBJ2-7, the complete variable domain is DVKVTQSSRYLVKRTGEKVFLECVQDMDHENMFWYRQDPGLGLRLIYFSYDVKMKEKGDIPEGYSVSREKKERFSLILESASTNQTSMYLCASTNSDPYEQYFGPGTRLTVT.

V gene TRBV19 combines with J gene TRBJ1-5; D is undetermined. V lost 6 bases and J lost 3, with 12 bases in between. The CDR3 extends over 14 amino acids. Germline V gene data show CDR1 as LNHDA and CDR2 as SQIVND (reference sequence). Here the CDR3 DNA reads TGTGCCAGTAGACGGACTGAGAACAATCAGCCCCAGCATTTT. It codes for CASRRTENNQPQHF.

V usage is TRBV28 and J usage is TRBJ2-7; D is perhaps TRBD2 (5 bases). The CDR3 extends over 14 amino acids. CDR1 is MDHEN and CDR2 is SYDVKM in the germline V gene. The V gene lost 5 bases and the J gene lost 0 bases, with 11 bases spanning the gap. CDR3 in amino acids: CASSHSGSSYEQYF. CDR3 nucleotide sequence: TGTGCCAGCAGTCACAGCGGATCCTCCTACGAGCAGTACTTC.

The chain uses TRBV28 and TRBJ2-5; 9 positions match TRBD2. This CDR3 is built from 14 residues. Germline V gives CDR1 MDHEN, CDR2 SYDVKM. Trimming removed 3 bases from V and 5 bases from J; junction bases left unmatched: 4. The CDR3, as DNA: TGTGCCAGCAGTTTCCAGCGGGGGGCGGAGACCCAGTACTTC. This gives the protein CASSFQRGAETQYF.

CDR3 nucleotide sequence: TGTGCCAGCAGCCGCCCCCCAGCGGGAGAGACCCAGTACTTC. It encodes CASSRPPAGETQYF. The genes are TRBV3-1 (or the pseudogene TRBV3-2) and TRBJ2-5; TRBD2 might be the D (6 bases). V was cut by 4 bases and J by 4 bases, with 13 bases left in between. The CDR3 runs to 14 residues. Germline values: CDR1 LGHDT, CDR2 YNNKEL (reference sequence).